A selection of T cell receptor beta chains follows, all from one sample in a study of control samples from healthy donors and cancer patients. Produced via immunoSEQ multiplex PCR; TCRdb's table is partial and in-frame only. The sample includes 80,000 or so clones, around 94% of them seen just once. Sequences were obtained from blood. These receptors all come from a woman aged 40 to 50 in good health. CDR3s include the opening cysteine and the closing phenylalanine or tryptophan. The D gene is left open where the match is weak. Rows give clone size only sometimes, using once, few, many, or a class for an expanded clone.

>.|TRBV3-1/TRBV3-2|TRBD1|TRBJ1-1
CASSPDHWTGRAEAFF
TGTGCCAGCAGCCCTGATCATTGGACAGGGCGGGCTGAAGCTTTCTTT
>once|TRBV12-3/TRBV12-4|.|TRBJ2-7
CASSLGQNYEQYF
TGTGCCAGCAGTTTGGGACAAAACTACGAGCAGTACTTC
>once|TRBV27|.|TRBJ1-2
CASRLTPGVLYGYTF
TGTGCCAGCAGACTGACCCCCGGAGTTTTGTATGGCTACACCTTC
>.|TRBV19|.|TRBJ1-5
CASSNRARNQPQHF
TGTGCCAGTAGTAATAGGGCCCGGAATCAGCCCCAGCATTTT
>.|TRBV9|.|TRBJ2-7
CASSVGPTTSYEQYF
TGTGCCAGCAGCGTAGGGCCTACTACTTCTTACGAGCAGTACTTC
>.|TRBV27|TRBD1|TRBJ2-3
CASKGAVHTQYF
TGTGCCAGCAAGGGGGCTGTACATACGCAGTATTTT
>.|TRBV30|.|TRBJ2-3
CAWSSGPSTQYF
TGTGCCTGGAGTTCAGGCCCTTCAACGCAGTATTTT
>.|TRBV5-4|TRBD2|TRBJ2-7
CASSLVGSGTYEQYF
TGTGCCAGCAGCTTGGTTGGTAGCGGGACCTACGAGCAGTACTTC
>.|TRBV23-1|.|TRBJ1-2
CASSPRDGYTF
TGCGCCAGCAGTCCCAGAGATGGCTACACCTTC
>.|TRBV5-4|.|TRBJ2-3
CASRDNQGTDTQYF
TGTGCCAGCAGGGACAACCAAGGCACAGATACGCAGTATTTT
>.|TRBV2|.|TRBJ1-6
CASKYTGNSPLHF
TGTGCCAGCAAGTACACAGGGAATTCACCCCTCCACTTT
>.|TRBV4-1|.|TRBJ2-1
CASSQDQGTGYNEQFF
TGCGCCAGCAGCCAAGATCAGGGGACTGGCTACAATGAGCAGTTCTTC
>.|TRBV4-2|.|TRBJ2-2
CASSRPSDGNGELFF
TGTGCCAGCAGCCGACCGTCGGACGGGAACGGGGAGCTGTTTTTT
>.|TRBV7-6|.|TRBJ2-3
CASSLEFTDTQYF
TGTGCCAGCAGCTTGGAATTCACAGATACGCAGTATTTT
>.|TRBV6-5|TRBD1|TRBJ1-2
CASSHGQGINYGYTF
TGTGCCAGCAGTCATGGACAGGGGATTAACTATGGCTACACCTTC
>.|TRBV6-6|.|TRBJ1-2
CASSYVGYTF
TGTGCCAGCAGTTACGTTGGCTACACCTTC
>.|TRBV7-9|TRBD1|TRBJ2-1
CASSSTRDRGNEQFF
TGTGCCAGCAGCTCAACCCGGGACAGGGGAAATGAGCAGTTCTTC
>.|TRBV30|TRBD1|TRBJ1-1
CAWRPGTDYAEAFF
TGTGCTTGGAGGCCGGGGACAGATTACGCTGAAGCTTTCTTT
>.|TRBV6-5|TRBD1|TRBJ1-5
CASSLGQGAGNQPQHF
TGTGCCAGCAGTTTAGGACAGGGGGCTGGCAATCAGCCCCAGCATTTT
>.|TRBV19|TRBD1|TRBJ1-4
CASSADRAFLEKLFF
TGTGCCAGTAGTGCGGACAGGGCGTTTTTGGAAAAACTGTTTTTT
>once|TRBV6-5|.|TRBJ2-1
CASRPEGTGEQFF
TGTGCCAGCAGGCCGGAGGGAACAGGTGAGCAGTTCTTC
>.|TRBV5-1|TRBD2|TRBJ2-7
CASSSVAGSYEQYF
TGCGCCAGCAGCTCGGTAGCGGGCTCCTACGAGCAGTACTTC
>once|TRBV5-1|.|TRBJ2-1
CASKGGETYNEQFF
TGCGCCAGCAAGGGGGGCGAAACCTACAATGAGCAGTTCTTC
>.|TRBV28|.|TRBJ2-2
CASSLGGRTGELFF
TGTGCCAGCAGTTTGGGGGGCAGGACCGGGGAGCTGTTTTTT
>.|TRBV21-1|.|TRBJ1-5
CASSKDRGPQPQHF
TGTGCCAGCAGCAAGGACAGGGGTCCTCAGCCCCAGCATTTT
>.|TRBV7-2|.|TRBJ1-5
CASSLVGGNSNQPQHF
TGTGCCAGCAGCTTAGTTGGGGGTAATAGCAATCAGCCCCAGCATTTT
>.|TRBV27|.|TRBJ2-7
CASSLISSREQYF
TGTGCCAGCAGTTTAATCTCCAGCCGAGAGCAGTACTTC
>.|TRBV29-1|TRBD2|TRBJ2-3
CSVATSGTDTQYF
TGCAGCGTGGCGACTAGCGGCACAGATACGCAGTATTTT
>.|TRBV5-4|TRBD2|TRBJ2-1
CASSGTSGLQFF
TGTGCCAGCAGCGGGACTAGCGGCTTACAGTTCTTC
>.|TRBV27|.|TRBJ1-1
CASSLLRSWGLGTEAFF
TGTGCCAGCAGTTTGCTCCGGTCCTGGGGGTTGGGCACTGAAGCTTTCTTT
>.|TRBV7-9|.|TRBJ1-2
CASSRQISYGYTF
TGTGCCAGCAGCCGGCAAATATCCTATGGCTACACCTTC
>.|TRBV6-5|.|TRBJ1-2
CASSRGQFYGYTF
TGTGCCAGCAGTCGAGGACAATTCTATGGCTACACCTTC